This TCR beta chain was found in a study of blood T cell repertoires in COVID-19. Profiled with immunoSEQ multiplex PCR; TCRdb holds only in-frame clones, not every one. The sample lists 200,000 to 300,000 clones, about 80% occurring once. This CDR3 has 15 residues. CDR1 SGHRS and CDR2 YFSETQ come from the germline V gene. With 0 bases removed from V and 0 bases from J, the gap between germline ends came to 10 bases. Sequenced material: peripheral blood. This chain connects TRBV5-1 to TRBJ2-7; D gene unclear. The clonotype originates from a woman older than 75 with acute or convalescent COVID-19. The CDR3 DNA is TGCGCCAGCAGCTTGGAGTCCGACAACTCCTACGAGCAGTACTTC. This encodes CASSLESDNSYEQYF.